This is a list of T cell receptor beta chains from one sample in a study of low-dose radiotherapy and immunotherapy resistance in tumors. TCRdb re-called the reads through MiXCR, storing one row per CDR3 protein. The sample comprises tens of thousands of distinct CDR3 sequences, 15% to 20% of which are singletons, and over 2.5% rests with the top ten. The sequencing here drew on PBMCs, taken before treatment. These receptors all stem from a male donor with prostate cancer. Each CDR3 is given with its conserved first and last residue. D genes are given only for firm matches. A row's size may be missing; if present it is once, few, many or a size class.

J gene,clone size,D gene,V gene,CDR3 length,CDR3 protein,CDR3 DNA
TRBJ2-7,many,.,TRBV5-6,15,CASSLSFTGKREQYF,TGTGCCAGCAGCTTGTCCTTCACAGGGAAAAGGGAGCAGTACTTC
TRBJ1-1,many,.,TRBV29-1,15,CSVEGWAGRNTEAFF,TGCAGCGTTGAAGGGTGGGCAGGGCGGAACACTGAAGCTTTCTTT
TRBJ1-5,few,.,TRBV19,16,CASSIGSLGANQPQHF,TGTGCCAGTAGTATTGGATCGCTGGGGGCTAATCAGCCCCAGCATTTT
TRBJ2-6,many,TRBD1,TRBV5-1,19,CASSLVWDRTPSGANVLTF,TGCGCCAGCAGCTTGGTTTGGGACAGGACCCCCTCTGGGGCCAACGTCCTGACTTTC
TRBJ1-2,.,.,TRBV19,12,CASSRGADGYTF,TGTGCCAGTAGTAGGGGGGCGGATGGCTACACCTTC
TRBJ2-5,.,.,TRBV12-3/TRBV12-4,14,CASSAGRRQETQYF,TGTGCCAGCAGCGCGGGACGTCGGCAAGAGACCCAGTACTTC
TRBJ2-5,many,TRBD2,TRBV20-1,16,CSARDLSSGVQETQYF,TGCAGTGCTAGAGATCTGTCTAGCGGGGTCCAAGAGACCCAGTACTTC
TRBJ1-4,few,.,TRBV5-4,15,CASSSAGGSNEKLFF,TGTGCCAGCAGCTCAGCTGGAGGCTCTAATGAAAAACTGTTTTTT
TRBJ2-1,many,.,TRBV5-4,14,CASSLPDTGIGQFF,TGTGCCAGCAGCTTGCCGGATACAGGGATTGGGCAGTTCTTC
TRBJ2-3,many,.,TRBV4-2,17,CASSPSTSPLYTDTQYF,TGTGCCAGCAGCCCCTCAACTTCTCCCCTTTACACAGATACGCAGTATTTT
TRBJ2-7,many,.,TRBV6-2/TRBV6-3,13,CASTAGVAYEQYF,TGTGCCAGCACCGCAGGGGTCGCCTACGAGCAGTACTTC
TRBJ2-7,many,.,TRBV2,11,CASRSDHEQYF,TGTGCCAGCCGATCCGATCACGAGCAGTACTTC
TRBJ2-7,many,.,TRBV12-3/TRBV12-4,12,CASSLGYYEQYF,TGTGCCAGCAGTTTAGGCTACTACGAGCAGTACTTC
TRBJ2-7,many,.,TRBV6-2/TRBV6-3,12,CASSEFPYEQYF,TGTGCCAGCAGTGAATTCCCGTACGAGCAGTACTTC
TRBJ2-7,many,.,TRBV7-2,12,CASSSGGHEQYF,TGTGCCAGCAGCTCGGGGGGCCACGAGCAGTACTTC
TRBJ2-5,many,TRBD1,TRBV12-3/TRBV12-4,14,CASSHDRAQETQYF,TGTGCCAGCAGTCATGACAGGGCCCAAGAGACCCAGTACTTC
TRBJ1-1,few,.,TRBV5-1,15,CASSLDWGGGTEAFF,TGCGCCAGCAGCTTGGATTGGGGGGGTGGGACTGAAGCTTTCTTT
TRBJ1-1,many,.,TRBV19,15,CASSLESSPNTEAFF,TGTGCCAGCTCCCTAGAAAGCTCACCGAACACTGAAGCTTTCTTT
TRBJ1-1,many,TRBD1,TRBV7-2,14,CASSLSTGGTEAFF,TGTGCCAGCAGCTTATCGACAGGGGGCACTGAAGCTTTCTTT
TRBJ2-7,many,TRBD2,TRBV10-1,16,CASSESRTSGVYEQYF,TGCGCCAGCAGTGAGTCGAGAACTAGCGGGGTCTACGAGCAGTACTTC
TRBJ2-1,.,.,TRBV7-2,14,CASSFSRTNNEQFF,TGTGCCAGCAGCTTTAGCAGAACCAACAATGAGCAGTTCTTC
TRBJ1-1,.,TRBD1,TRBV6-6,15,CASRIQGAGNTEAFF,TGTGCCAGCAGGATACAGGGGGCTGGGAACACTGAAGCTTTCTTT
TRBJ2-7,once,.,TRBV21-1,15,CASSTLGTTPYEQYF,TGTGCCAGCAGCACCCTGGGGACTACCCCCTACGAGCAGTACTTC
TRBJ2-7,many,.,TRBV5-1,13,CASSSTQVSEQYF,TGCGCCAGCAGCTCGACACAAGTTAGCGAGCAGTACTTC
TRBJ1-2,medium-sized,.,TRBV29-1,10,CSVQAVGYTF,TGCAGCGTCCAGGCGGTTGGCTACACCTTC
TRBJ2-7,.,.,TRBV30,12,CAWEAGDYEQYF,TGTGCCTGGGAAGCCGGGGACTACGAGCAGTACTTC
TRBJ1-5,many,.,TRBV27,13,CASKGRFNQPQHF,TGTGCCAGCAAGGGCAGGTTCAATCAGCCCCAGCATTTT
TRBJ1-2,.,.,TRBV7-2,13,CASSLGSWDGYTF,TGTGCCAGCAGCTTAGGCAGCTGGGATGGCTACACCTTC
TRBJ2-1,many,TRBD2,TRBV4-1,15,CASSQAPLAGGQKFF,TGCGCCAGCAGCCAAGCCCCACTAGCGGGGGGGCAAAAGTTCTTC
TRBJ2-5,many,TRBD1,TRBV7-9,17,CASSSGERTGAEETQYF,TGTGCCAGCAGCTCCGGCGAAAGGACAGGGGCCGAGGAGACCCAGTACTTC
TRBJ2-1,many,.,TRBV29-1,14,CSAQGAISYNEQFF,TGCAGCGCCCAAGGGGCGATTTCCTACAATGAGCAGTTCTTC
TRBJ2-5,many,TRBD2,TRBV2,15,CASSMGSGGPETQYF,TGTGCCAGCAGTATGGGTAGCGGGGGTCCGGAGACCCAGTACTTC
TRBJ2-3,many,.,TRBV11-2,15,CASSLERGGADTQYF,TGTGCCAGCAGCTTAGAGCGGGGTGGCGCAGATACGCAGTATTTT
TRBJ2-7,many,.,TRBV11-2,15,CASSLVWEGPYEQYF,TGTGCCAGCAGCTTAGTTTGGGAAGGGCCTTACGAGCAGTACTTC